This T cell receptor (beta chain) was recorded in a study of T cell responses to AZD1222 COVID-19 vaccine. The CDR3 is 14 amino acids. Looked up from germline, CDR1 is MDHEN and CDR2 is SYDVKM. Trimming took 8 bases from V and 7 from J; bases not matched to a gene: 12. Clones were read by immunoSEQ multiplex PCR, and TCRdb kept only the in-frame ones, dropping some. The data show around 100,000 clones, approximately 90% seen once. The receptor was derived from an adult in good health. The gene calls are TRBV28 and TRBJ1-2, with 8 bases that match TRBD1. This specimen consisted of peripheral blood, obtained on day 0 of AZD1222 vaccination. CDR3 sequence (DNA): TGTGCCAGCCGGCCCAGCAGGGGGCTTATTGGCTACACCTTC. This sequence encodes CASRPSRGLIGYTF.